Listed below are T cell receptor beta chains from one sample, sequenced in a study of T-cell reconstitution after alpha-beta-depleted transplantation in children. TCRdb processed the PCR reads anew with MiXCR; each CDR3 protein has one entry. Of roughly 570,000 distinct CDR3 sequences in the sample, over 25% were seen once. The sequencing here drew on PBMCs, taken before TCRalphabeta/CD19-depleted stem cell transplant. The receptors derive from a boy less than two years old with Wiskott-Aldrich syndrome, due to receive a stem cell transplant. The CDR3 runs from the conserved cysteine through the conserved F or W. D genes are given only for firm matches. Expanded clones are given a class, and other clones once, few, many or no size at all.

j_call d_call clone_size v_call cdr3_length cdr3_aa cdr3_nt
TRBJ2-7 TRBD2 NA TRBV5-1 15 CASSPKLAGVNEQYF TGCGCCAGCAGCCCTAAGCTAGCGGGAGTCAACGAGCAGTACTTC
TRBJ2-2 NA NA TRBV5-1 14 CASSLLSGTGELFF TGCGCCAGCAGCTTGTTGTCGGGGACCGGGGAGCTGTTTTTT
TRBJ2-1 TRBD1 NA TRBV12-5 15 CASGPGQGGNNEQFF TGTGCTAGTGGTCCGGGACAGGGGGGTAACAATGAGCAGTTCTTC
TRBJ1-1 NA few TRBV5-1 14 CASRTGRVDTEAFF TGCGCCAGCAGAACAGGGAGAGTTGACACTGAAGCTTTCTTT
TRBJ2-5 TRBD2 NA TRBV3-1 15 CASSNFQRETETQYF TGTGCCAGCAGCAATTTTCAGCGGGAGACTGAGACCCAGTACTTC
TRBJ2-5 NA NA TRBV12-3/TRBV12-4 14 CASSFGHLLGAQYF TGTGCCAGCAGTTTTGGGCACCTCTTAGGGGCCCAGTACTTC
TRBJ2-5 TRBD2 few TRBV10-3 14 CAISPSGSRETQYF TGTGCCATCAGTCCGAGCGGGAGCCGAGAGACCCAGTACTTC
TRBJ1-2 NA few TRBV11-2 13 CASSLATFYGYTF TGTGCCAGCAGCCTAGCTACCTTCTATGGCTACACCTTC
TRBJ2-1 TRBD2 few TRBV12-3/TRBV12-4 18 CASSSTRSTSGSSNEQFF TGTGCCAGCAGCTCCACCCGCTCGACTAGCGGGAGTTCGAATGAGCAGTTCTTC
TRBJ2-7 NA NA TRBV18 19 CASSPLTGSVFTRFNEQYF TGTGCCAGCTCACCACTAACAGGGAGTGTTTTCACCCGGTTTAACGAGCAGTACTTC
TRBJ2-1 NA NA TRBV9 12 CASSTPRSEQFF TGTGCCAGCAGCACACCCCGCTCCGAGCAGTTCTTC
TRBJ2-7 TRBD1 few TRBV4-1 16 CASSQVHTGENYEQYF TGCGCCAGCAGCCAAGTCCACACAGGGGAGAACTACGAGCAGTACTTC
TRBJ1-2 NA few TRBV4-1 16 CASSQATSRGRYGYTF TGCGCCAGCAGCCAGGCTACCTCGAGGGGAAGGTATGGCTACACCTTC
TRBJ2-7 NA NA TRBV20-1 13 CSARGLASDEQYF TGCAGTGCTAGAGGTCTAGCCTCGGACGAGCAGTACTTC
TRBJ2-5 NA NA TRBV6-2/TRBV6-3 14 CANSGVSAWETQYF TGTGCCAACAGTGGGGTGTCTGCGTGGGAGACCCAGTACTTC
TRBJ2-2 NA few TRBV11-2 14 CASSQPGSRGELFF TGTGCCAGCAGCCAACCGGGGTCTAGGGGGGAGCTGTTTTTT
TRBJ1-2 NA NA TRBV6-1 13 CASSRAGRYGYTF TGTGCCAGCAGTAGGGCAGGTCGATATGGCTACACCTTC
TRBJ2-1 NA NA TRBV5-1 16 CASSFPSAGTYNEQFF TGCGCCAGCAGCTTTCCTTCAGCGGGTACCTACAATGAGCAGTTCTTC
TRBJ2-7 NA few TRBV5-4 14 CASSSPTGSGEQYF TGTGCCAGCAGCTCACCGACAGGCTCGGGGGAGCAGTACTTC
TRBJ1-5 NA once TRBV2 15 CASAVDGYGNQPQHF TGTGCCAGCGCAGTGGACGGCTATGGCAATCAGCCCCAGCATTTT
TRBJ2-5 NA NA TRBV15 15 CATSRDPLGEETQYF TGTGCCACCAGCAGAGATCCGCTCGGGGAGGAGACCCAGTACTTC
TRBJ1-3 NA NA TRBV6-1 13 CASKVGVGNTIYF TGTGCCAGCAAGGTCGGCGTCGGAAACACCATATATTTT
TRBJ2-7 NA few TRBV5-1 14 CASSFEGSSYEQYF TGCGCCAGCAGCTTTGAAGGGAGCTCCTACGAGCAGTACTTC
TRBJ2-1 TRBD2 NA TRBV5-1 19 CASSLGLAGGPLAYNEQFF TGCGCCAGCAGCTTGGGACTAGCGGGAGGGCCGTTGGCCTACAATGAGCAGTTCTTC
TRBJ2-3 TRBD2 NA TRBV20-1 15 CSAISPSGRADTQYF TGCAGTGCTATAAGCCCTAGCGGGAGAGCAGATACGCAGTATTTT
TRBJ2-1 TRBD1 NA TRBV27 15 CASRPDRGVNNEQFF TGTGCCAGCAGGCCTGACAGGGGGGTTAACAATGAGCAGTTCTTC
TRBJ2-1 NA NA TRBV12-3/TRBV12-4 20 CASSRDGGGRLGEAYNEQFF TGTGCCAGCAGCCGGGACGGGGGCGGGCGTCTGGGTGAGGCCTACAATGAGCAGTTCTTC
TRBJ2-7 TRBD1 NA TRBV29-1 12 CSVSGQVDEQYF TGCAGCGTCTCGGGACAGGTGGACGAGCAGTACTTC
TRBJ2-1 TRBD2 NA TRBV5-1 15 CASSSGLAVFNEQFF TGCGCCAGCAGCTCAGGACTAGCGGTGTTTAATGAGCAGTTCTTC
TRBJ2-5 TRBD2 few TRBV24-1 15 CATSDPKAGAETQYF TGTGCCACCAGTGATCCTAAAGCGGGAGCAGAGACCCAGTACTTC
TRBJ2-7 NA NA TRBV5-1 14 CASSLVQGLDEQYF TGCGCCAGCAGCTTGGTACAGGGATTAGACGAGCAGTACTTC
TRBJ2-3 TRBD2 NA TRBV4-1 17 CASSPLGSSGSTDTQYF TGCGCCAGCAGCCCACTCGGGAGTAGCGGGAGCACAGATACGCAGTATTTT
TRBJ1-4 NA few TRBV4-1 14 CASSQVAVPEKLFF TGCGCCAGCAGCCAAGTGGCAGTACCTGAAAAACTGTTTTTT
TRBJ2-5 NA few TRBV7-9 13 CASSSSGFETQYF TGTGCCAGCAGCTCGAGCGGCTTCGAGACCCAGTACTTC
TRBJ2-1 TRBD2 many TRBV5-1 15 CASSLLAGVYNEQFF TGTGCCAGCAGCTTACTAGCGGGAGTTTACAATGAGCAGTTCTTC
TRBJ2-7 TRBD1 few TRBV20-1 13 CSASRGQSDEQYF TGCAGTGCTAGCAGGGGGCAGAGCGACGAGCAGTACTTC
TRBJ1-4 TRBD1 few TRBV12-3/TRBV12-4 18 CASSLRQGRTRGGEKLFF TGTGCCAGCAGTCTCCGACAGGGAAGGACCCGCGGGGGAGAAAAACTGTTTTTT
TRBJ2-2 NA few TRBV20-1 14 CSARRRPNTGELFF TGCAGTGCTAGGAGGCGGCCGAACACCGGGGAGCTGTTTTTT
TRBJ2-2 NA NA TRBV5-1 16 CASSGGTDSNTGELFF TGCGCCAGCAGCGGGGGGACAGATTCTAACACCGGGGAGCTGTTTTTT
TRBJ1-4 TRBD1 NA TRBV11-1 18 CASSHRDREKEDGEKLFF TGTGCCAGCAGTCACCGGGACAGGGAAAAGGAGGACGGTGAAAAACTGTTTTTT
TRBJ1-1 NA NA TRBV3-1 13 CASSSTRNTEAFF TGTGCCAGCAGCTCCACAAGAAACACTGAAGCTTTCTTT